A selection of T cell receptor beta chains follows, all from one sample in a study of T-cell memory formation after mild COVID-19. TCRdb reanalysed the 5' RACE reads using MiXCR and keeps one entry per CDR3 protein. Of 500,000 to 600,000 distinct CDR3 sequences in the sample, about a sixth were seen once. Sequencing input: PBMCs or a T cell subset sorted from them (not recorded which). Receptors were obtained from an adult woman who had mild COVID-19 (a few samples of this study predate the infection). Cell type and time point are not known. Each CDR3 is given with its conserved first and last residue. Each record gives: clone size, V gene, CDR3 length, CDR3 protein. Clone size is given for some rows only: seen once, a few or many times, or a class if the clone is expanded.

>NA|TRBV15|15
CATSRDSAGNSPLHF
>NA|TRBV29-1|11
CSVGHRTEAFF
>NA|TRBV3-1|18
CASSSWRTGGGGANVLTF
>NA|TRBV5-1|15
CASSLEAANTGELFF
>few|TRBV5-5|14
CASSLRQGFMTQYF
>NA|TRBV24-1|14
CATSDPPGNYGYTF
>NA|TRBV5-6|17
CASSWEADRARTDTQYF
>few|TRBV29-1|13
CSVESGQPYEQYF
>few|TRBV20-1|11
CRADSYNEQFF
>NA|TRBV20-1|13
CSAQTGANYGYTF
>few|TRBV6-6|12
CASSELPDTQYF
>NA|TRBV7-9|16
CASSSGIGRGNQPQHF
>NA|TRBV20-1|15
CSARSPGQGGNEQFF
>NA|TRBV5-1|15
CASSLVTVRNTEAFF
>few|TRBV24-1|14
CATSDSEANTEAFF
>NA|TRBV10-3|13
CAIGGTSGYEQYF
>many|TRBV7-6|15
CASSRGTLNTGELFF
>few|TRBV9|15
CASSVEAGAHNEQFF